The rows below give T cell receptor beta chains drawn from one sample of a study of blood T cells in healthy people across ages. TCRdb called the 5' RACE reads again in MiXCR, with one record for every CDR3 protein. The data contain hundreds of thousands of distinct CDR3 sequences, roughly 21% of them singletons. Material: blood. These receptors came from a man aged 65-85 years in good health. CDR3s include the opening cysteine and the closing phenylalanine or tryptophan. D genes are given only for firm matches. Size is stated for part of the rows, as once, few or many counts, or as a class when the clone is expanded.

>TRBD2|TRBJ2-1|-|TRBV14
TGTGCCAGCAGTCCCGCGGGACTACCTAACAATGAGCAGTTCTTC
CASSPAGLPNNEQFF
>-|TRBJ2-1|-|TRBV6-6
TGTGCCTGCAGCCGGGAGATCTACAATGAGCAGTTCTTC
CACSREIYNEQFF
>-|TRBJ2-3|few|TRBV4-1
TGCGCCAGCAGCCAAGTAGTAAGCACAGATACGCAGTATTTT
CASSQVVSTDTQYF
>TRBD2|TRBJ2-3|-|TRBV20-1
TGCAGTGCTTTAGCGGGAGTACTTGATACGCAGTATTTT
CSALAGVLDTQYF
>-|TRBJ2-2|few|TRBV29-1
TGCAGCGTTGAGGATCGGGGGCGGGGGACCGGGGAGCTGTTTTTT
CSVEDRGRGTGELFF
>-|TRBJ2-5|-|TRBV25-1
TGTGCCAGCAGTCCCGGGGGGACAACGAGGGAGACCCAGTACTTC
CASSPGGTTRETQYF
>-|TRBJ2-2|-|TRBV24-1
TGTGCCACCAGTGATCGGGACTACACCGGGGAGCTGTTTTTT
CATSDRDYTGELFF
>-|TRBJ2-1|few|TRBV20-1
TGCAGTGCCCCAGAAGGCTGGGGCAATGAGCAGTTCTTC
CSAPEGWGNEQFF
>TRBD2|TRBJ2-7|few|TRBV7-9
TGTGCCAGCAGCTTCACGGGACTAGGGAAGATTGGGGACTTC
CASSFTGLGKIGDF
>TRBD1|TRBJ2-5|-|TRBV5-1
TGCGCCAGCAGCCACGGGACAGGGGATGAGACCCAGTACTTC
CASSHGTGDETQYF
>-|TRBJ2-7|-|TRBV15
TGTGCCACCAGCAGGGACCTCAGCTCCTACGAGCAGTACTTC
CATSRDLSSYEQYF
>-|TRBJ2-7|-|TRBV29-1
TGCAGCGTTGAAAAACCCGGTAGCCCGTACGAGCAGTACTTC
CSVEKPGSPYEQYF
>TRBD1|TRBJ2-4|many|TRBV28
TGTGCCAGCAGTACGATTGGGGACAGCAAAAACATTCAGTACTTC
CASSTIGDSKNIQYF
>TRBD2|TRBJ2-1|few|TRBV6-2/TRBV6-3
TGTGCCAGCAGTCTAGGACTAGCGGGAACTCAGCAGTTCTTC
CASSLGLAGTQQFF
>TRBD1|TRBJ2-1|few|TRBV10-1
TGCGCCAGCAGTGGGACAGGATATGAGCAGTTCTTC
CASSGTGYEQFF
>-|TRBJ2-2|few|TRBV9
TGTGCCAGCACCCAAAGTAACACCGGGGAGCTGTTTTTT
CASTQSNTGELFF
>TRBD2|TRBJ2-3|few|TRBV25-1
TGTGCCAGCAGTGGATTCAGCGGGAGGGCGGGGGGCACAGATACGCAGTATTTT
CASSGFSGRAGGTDTQYF
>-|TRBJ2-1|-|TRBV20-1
TGCAGTGCTAGGTCGGAGAGGGCGGGGAATGAGCAGTTCTTC
CSARSERAGNEQFF
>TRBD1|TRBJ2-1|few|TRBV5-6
TGTGCCAGCAACAGGGGGCATGAGCAGTTCTTC
CASNRGHEQFF
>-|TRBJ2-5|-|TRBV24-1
TGTGCCACCAGTGATTTGCGGACACAAGAGACCCAGTACTTC
CATSDLRTQETQYF
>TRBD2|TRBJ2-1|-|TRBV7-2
TGTGCCAGCAGCTTACGAGCGGGAGGGGCCTACAATGAGCAGTTCTTC
CASSLRAGGAYNEQFF
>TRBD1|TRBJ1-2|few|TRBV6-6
TGTGCCAGCAGTTTGGACAGGGGGCTGTATGGCTACACCTTC
CASSLDRGLYGYTF